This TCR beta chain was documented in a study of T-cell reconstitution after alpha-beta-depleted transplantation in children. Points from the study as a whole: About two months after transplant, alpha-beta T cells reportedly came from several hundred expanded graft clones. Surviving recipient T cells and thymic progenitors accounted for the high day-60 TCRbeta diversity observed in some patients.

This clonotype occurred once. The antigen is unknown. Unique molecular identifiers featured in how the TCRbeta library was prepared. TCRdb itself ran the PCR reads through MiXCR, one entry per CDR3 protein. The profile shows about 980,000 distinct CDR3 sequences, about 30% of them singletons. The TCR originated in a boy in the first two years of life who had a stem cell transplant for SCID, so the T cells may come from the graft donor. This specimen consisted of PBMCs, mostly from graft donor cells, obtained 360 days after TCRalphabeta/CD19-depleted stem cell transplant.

The CDR3 sequence is CAWRGQGSTQYF. The CDR3 coding sequence is TGTGCCTGGAGAGGACAGGGGTCGACCCAGTACTTC. The chain is built from TRBV30 and TRBJ2-5; 9 positions agree with TRBD1. Per the germline V gene, CDR1 is GTSNPN and CDR2 is SVGIG (reference sequence). V dropped 3 bases and J dropped 7; count of bases not matched to a gene: 3. CDR3 length: 12 residues.